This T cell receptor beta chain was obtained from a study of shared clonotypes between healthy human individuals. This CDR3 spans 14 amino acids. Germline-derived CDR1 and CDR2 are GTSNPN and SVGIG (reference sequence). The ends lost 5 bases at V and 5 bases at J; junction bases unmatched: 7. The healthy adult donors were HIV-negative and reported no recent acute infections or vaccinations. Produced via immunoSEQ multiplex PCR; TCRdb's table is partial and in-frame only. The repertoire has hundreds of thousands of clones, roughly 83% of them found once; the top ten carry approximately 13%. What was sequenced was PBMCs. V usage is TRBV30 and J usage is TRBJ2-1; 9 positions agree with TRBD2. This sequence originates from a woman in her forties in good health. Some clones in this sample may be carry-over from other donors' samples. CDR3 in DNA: TGTGCCTGGGATGCAGCGGGAGGAAACAATGAGCAGTTCTTC. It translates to CAWDAAGGNNEQFF. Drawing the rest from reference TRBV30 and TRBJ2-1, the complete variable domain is SQTIHQWPATLVQPVGSPLSLECTVEGTSNPNLYWYRQAAGRGLQLLFYSVGIGQISSEVPQNLSASRPQDRQFILSSKKLLLSDSGFYLCAWDAAGGNNEQFFGPGTRLTVL.